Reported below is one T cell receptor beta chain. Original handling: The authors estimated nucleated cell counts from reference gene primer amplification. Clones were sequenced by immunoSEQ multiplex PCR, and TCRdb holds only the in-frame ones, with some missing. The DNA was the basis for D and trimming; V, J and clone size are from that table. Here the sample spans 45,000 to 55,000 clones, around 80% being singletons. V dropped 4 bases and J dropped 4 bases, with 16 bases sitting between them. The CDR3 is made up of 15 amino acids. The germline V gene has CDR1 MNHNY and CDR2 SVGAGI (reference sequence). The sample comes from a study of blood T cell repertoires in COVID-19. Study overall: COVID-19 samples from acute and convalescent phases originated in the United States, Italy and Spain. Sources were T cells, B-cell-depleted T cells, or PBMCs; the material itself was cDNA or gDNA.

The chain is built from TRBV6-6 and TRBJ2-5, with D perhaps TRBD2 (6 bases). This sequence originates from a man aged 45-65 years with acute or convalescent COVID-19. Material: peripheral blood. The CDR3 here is CASSSPGPAGETQYF. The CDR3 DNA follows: TGTGCCAGCAGTTCGCCGGGCCCAGCGGGAGAGACCCAGTACTTC.